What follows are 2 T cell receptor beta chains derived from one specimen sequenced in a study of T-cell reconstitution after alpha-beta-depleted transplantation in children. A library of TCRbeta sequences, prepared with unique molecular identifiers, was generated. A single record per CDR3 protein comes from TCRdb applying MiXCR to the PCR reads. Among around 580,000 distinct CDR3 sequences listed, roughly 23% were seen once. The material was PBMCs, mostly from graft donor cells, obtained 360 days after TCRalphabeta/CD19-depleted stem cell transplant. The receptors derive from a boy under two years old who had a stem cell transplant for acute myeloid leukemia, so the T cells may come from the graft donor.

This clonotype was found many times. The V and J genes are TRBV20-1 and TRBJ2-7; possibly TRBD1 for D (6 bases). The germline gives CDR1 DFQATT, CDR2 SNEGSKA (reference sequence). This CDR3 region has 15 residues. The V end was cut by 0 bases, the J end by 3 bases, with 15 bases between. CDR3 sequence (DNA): TGCAGTGCTAGAGACGCTACAGGGTTGGGCTACGAGCAGTACTTC. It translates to CSARDATGLGYEQYF.

Here the CDR3 reads CSARDRDKGGGYNEQFF. DNA for the CDR3: TGCAGTGCTAGAGACCGGGATAAGGGCGGGGGCTACAATGAGCAGTTCTTC. This chain links TRBV20-1 with TRBJ2-1, with TRBD2 matching over 7 bases. This CDR3 has 17 residues. Germline values: CDR1 DFQATT, CDR2 SNEGSKA (reference sequence). V was clipped by 0 bases and J by 3 bases; unmatched bases: 11.